These 16 T cell receptor beta chains originate from one sample sequenced in a study of blood T cell repertoires in COVID-19. Method: immunoSEQ multiplex PCR; TCRdb's copy keeps in-frame clones and lacks some. The table has fewer than 150,000 clones, approximately 81% seen once. Sequencing was performed on peripheral blood. Receptor source: a human donor in a cohort sampled during active COVID-19.

This rearrangement joins TRBV6-1 to TRBJ1-2, with a tentative D call TRBD1 (6 bases). V was clipped by 2 bases and J by 4 bases, with 14 bases between them. CDR1 and CDR2 from the germline V gene are MNHNS and SASEGT. CDR3 size: 15 residues. CDR3 sequence (DNA): TGTGCCAGCAGTGAAAGGGCAGGGGCTGGCTATGGCTACACCTTC. It specifies CASSERAGAGYGYTF.

This chain joins TRBV5-4 and TRBJ2-1; D is possibly TRBD1 (5 bases). V shed 4 bases and J shed 10 bases, with 9 bases lying between them. Germline lookup yields CDR1 SGHNT and CDR2 YYREEE (reference sequence). The CDR3 is 11 amino acids. The CDR3 sequence is CASSMNREQFF. Written as DNA, the CDR3 is TGTGCCAGCAGCATGAACAGGGAGCAGTTCTTC. Filled out from reference TRBV5-4 and TRBJ2-1, the complete variable domain reads ETGVTQSPTHLIKTRGQQVTLRCSSQSGHNTVSWYQQALGQGPQFIFQYYREEENGRGNFPPRFSGLQFPNYSSELNVNALELDDSALYLCASSMNREQFFGPGTRLTVL.

This clone turned up a few times. The chain recombines TRBV3-1 (or the pseudogene TRBV3-2) with TRBJ1-4, with D possibly matching TRBD1 (6 bases). The CDR3 covers 16 residues. Germline CDR1 reads LGHDT; CDR2 reads YNNKEL (reference sequence). V shed 0 bases and J shed 3 bases, with 11 bases lying between them. In nucleotides, the CDR3 is TGTGCCAGCAGCCAAGACCTCAGGGGTTCTAATGAAAAACTGTTTTTT. It yields the protein CASSQDLRGSNEKLFF.

V and J are TRBV2 and TRBJ2-7, with 8 bases identical to TRBD1. CDR3 size: 12 residues. J gave up 4 bases and V 9 bases, and 5 bases lay outside the gene matches. Germline-derived CDR1 and CDR2 are SNHLY and FYNNEI. CDR3 loop: CARGTGRYEQYF. CDR3 sequence (DNA): TGTGCCAGAGGGACAGGACGATACGAGCAGTACTTC.

The chain is built from TRBV6-5 and TRBJ2-7; weak D call: TRBD1 (6 bases). V dropped 3 bases and J dropped 5 bases, with 14 bases sitting between them. The CDR3 is made up of 14 amino acids. Germline assignment: CDR1 MNHEY and CDR2 SVGAGI. CDR3 nucleotides: TGTGCCAGCAGTTATTTACAGGGCTTCCACGAGCAGTACTTC. Its protein is CASSYLQGFHEQYF.

The gene calls are TRBV15 and TRBJ1-2; 8 bases are a match to TRBD1. CDR3 size: 15 residues. The V and J ends lost 4 bases and 2 bases, in that order; junction bases with no gene match: 6. The V gene's germline CDR1 is LNHNV and CDR2 YYDKDF (reference sequence). For the CDR3, the DNA is TGTGCCACCAGCACCGACAGGGGAGTCAACTATGGCTACACCTTC. It codes for CATSTDRGVNYGYTF.

This chain joins TRBV27 and TRBJ2-7, with a weak D call TRBD1 (6 bases). CDR1 and CDR2 (germline): MNHEY, SMNVEV (reference sequence). Trimming left V 4 bases short and J 3 bases short, with 10 bases between. The CDR3 is 13 amino acids. The CDR3 spells CASSSGALYEQYF. CDR3 nucleotide sequence: TGTGCCAGCAGTTCAGGGGCCCTCTACGAGCAGTACTTC.

V and J are TRBV6-4 and TRBJ1-2; maybe TRBD1 (6 bases). CDR1 is MRHNA, CDR2 SNTAGT, per germline. The CDR3 runs to 15 residues. The V and J ends lost 6 bases and 7 bases respectively, with 21 bases between them. This chain's CDR3 is CASSPPGTGLSGYTF. CDR3 in DNA: TGTGCCAGCAGCCCCCCTGGAACAGGGCTAAGTGGCTACACCTTC.

The V and J genes are TRBV19 and TRBJ1-1; D ambiguous. The germline V and J ends were trimmed by 5 bases and 8 bases, with 12 bases remaining between them. Per the germline V gene, CDR1 is LNHDA and CDR2 is SQIVND (reference sequence). The length of the CDR3 is 12 residues. CDR3 in DNA: TGTGCCAGTAGTCCACGGGGATCGGAAGCTTTCTTT. Translation gives CASSPRGSEAFF.

The rearrangement joins TRBV6-4 to TRBJ2-7; TRBD2 matches at 11 bases. Trimming cost V 5 bases and J 0 bases; bases outside gene matches: 9. Germline assignment: CDR1 MRHNA and CDR2 SNTAGT. The CDR3 runs to 17 residues. The CDR3 DNA follows: TGTGCCAGCAGTTCCGAACTAGCGGGGGCCGCCTCCTACGAGCAGTACTTC. It codes for CASSSELAGAASYEQYF.

V and J are TRBV10-3 and TRBJ1-2, with D perhaps matching TRBD1 (5 bases). Germline-derived CDR1 and CDR2 are ENHRY and SYGVKD. Trimming left V 4 bases short and J 2 bases short, with 11 bases between. This CDR3 has 14 amino acids. CDR3 nucleotide sequence: TGTGCCATCAGTGCCCCCAGGGAAAACTATGGCTACACCTTC. Translation: CAISAPRENYGYTF.

This chain uses TRBV19 with TRBJ1-1, with D tentatively TRBD1 (6 bases). Trimming took 1 base from V and 5 from J, leaving 11 bases between them. The CDR3 loop spans 14 amino acids. In germline, CDR1 is LNHDA, CDR2 SQIVND (reference sequence). CDR3 DNA sequence: TGTGCCAGTAGTATAGTTAACAGGGAGACTGAAGCTTTCTTT. It specifies CASSIVNRETEAFF.

The chain carries TRBV21-1 and TRBJ1-2; no check of the table's D call, TRBD1, against the DNA was made. TRBV21-1 corresponds to a pseudogene. The CDR3 has 12 amino acids. The CDR3 spells CASRTTGAGYTF. The CDR3 region has the DNA TGTGCCAGCAGAACGACAGGGGCTGGCTACACCTTC.

The chain joins TRBV30 to TRBJ1-5; 8 bases are shared with TRBD1. Germline assignment: CDR1 GTSNPN and CDR2 SVGIG (reference sequence). V gave up 2 bases and J gave up 9 bases; unmatched junction bases: 9. The CDR3 is made up of 14 amino acids. CDR3 amino acids: CAWSTGQALGPQHF. In nucleotides, the CDR3 is TGTGCCTGGAGTACGGGACAGGCCCTTGGGCCCCAGCATTTT.

The rearrangement joins TRBV5-1 to TRBJ1-6, with TRBD1 matching 10 bases. Per germline, CDR1 SGHRS and CDR2 YFSETQ. This CDR3 spans 16 amino acids. With 3 bases clipped from V and 9 bases from J, the junction kept 9 bases outside the gene matches. Here the CDR3 reads CASSSTTGGSGSPLHF. The CDR3 DNA sequence: TGCGCCAGCAGCTCCACGACAGGGGGCAGCGGTTCACCCCTCCACTTT.

The V call is TRBV5-1, the J call TRBJ2-6; no definite D call. CDR1 and CDR2 (germline): SGHRS, YFSETQ. With 1 base removed from V and 0 bases from J, the gap between germline ends came to 5 bases. The CDR3 runs 15 residues. The chain's CDR3 is CASSLILSGANVLTF. The CDR3 nucleotides are TGCGCCAGCAGCTTGATCCTCTCTGGGGCCAACGTCCTGACTTTC.